The rows below give T cell receptor beta chains drawn from one sample of a study of T cells in Graves' hyperthyroidism and ophthalmopathy. TCRdb re-called the multiplex PCR reads with MiXCR, one entry per CDR3 protein. The sample consists of approximately 330,000 distinct CDR3 sequences, around 15% of them appearing once. Sequenced sample: blood. The receptors originated from a woman aged 40 to 49 with Graves' ophthalmopathy. The CDR3 runs from the conserved cysteine through the conserved F or W. The order of the fields is J gene, V gene, D gene, clone size, CDR3 protein, CDR3 DNA. D genes are given only for firm matches. The listing skips clone size in some rows; elsewhere it reads once, few, many or a size class.

j_gene: TRBJ2-1
v_gene: TRBV28
d_gene: -
abundance: many
CDR3aa: CASSLNREQFF
CDR3nt: TGTGCCAGCAGTTTAAATCGCGAGCAGTTCTTC

j_gene: TRBJ2-3
v_gene: TRBV20-1
d_gene: -
abundance: -
CDR3aa: CSASKGGLDTQYF
CDR3nt: TGCAGTGCTAGCAAGGGGGGCCTGGATACGCAGTATTTT

j_gene: TRBJ1-1
v_gene: TRBV18
d_gene: -
abundance: -
CDR3aa: CASSPLGVVGTEAFF
CDR3nt: TGTGCCAGCTCACCTCTTGGGGTCGTGGGGACTGAAGCTTTCTTT

j_gene: TRBJ1-5
v_gene: TRBV2
d_gene: -
abundance: many
CDR3aa: CASSELPIQGYSNQPQHF
CDR3nt: TGTGCCAGCAGTGAATTACCCATACAGGGTTATAGCAATCAGCCCCAGCATTTT

j_gene: TRBJ1-1
v_gene: TRBV20-1
d_gene: -
abundance: many
CDR3aa: CSGLQGGNTEAFF
CDR3nt: TGCAGTGGACTTCAGGGAGGGAACACTGAAGCTTTCTTT

j_gene: TRBJ1-1
v_gene: TRBV6-1
d_gene: TRBD1
abundance: many
CDR3aa: CASSKLGTANTEAFF
CDR3nt: TGTGCCAGCAGTAAACTAGGGACAGCGAACACTGAAGCTTTCTTT

j_gene: TRBJ1-1
v_gene: TRBV3-1
d_gene: -
abundance: -
CDR3aa: CASSQGLGNTVAFF
CDR3nt: TGTGCCAGCAGCCAAGGGCTGGGGAACACTGTAGCTTTCTTT

j_gene: TRBJ2-1
v_gene: TRBV5-6
d_gene: TRBD2
abundance: -
CDR3aa: CASSMWTSGKYNEQFF
CDR3nt: TGTGCCAGCAGTATGTGGACTAGCGGGAAATACAATGAGCAGTTCTTC

j_gene: TRBJ2-4
v_gene: TRBV6-1
d_gene: TRBD2
abundance: -
CDR3aa: CASSDLAGGGAKNIQYF
CDR3nt: TGTGCCAGCAGTGATCTAGCGGGAGGGGGGGCCAAAAACATTCAGTACTTC

j_gene: TRBJ2-7
v_gene: TRBV20-1
d_gene: -
abundance: few
CDR3aa: CSARDSAEASYEQYF
CDR3nt: TGCAGTGCTAGAGATTCGGCGGAAGCCTCCTACGAGCAGTACTTC

j_gene: TRBJ1-2
v_gene: TRBV5-5
d_gene: TRBD1
abundance: -
CDR3aa: CASSLGTGKYGYTF
CDR3nt: TGTGCCAGCAGCTTAGGGACAGGGAAATATGGCTACACCTTC

j_gene: TRBJ1-5
v_gene: TRBV12-3/TRBV12-4
d_gene: TRBD1
abundance: many
CDR3aa: CASSFGTGGQPQHF
CDR3nt: TGTGCCAGCAGTTTTGGGACAGGGGGTCAGCCCCAGCATTTT

j_gene: TRBJ2-7
v_gene: TRBV11-3
d_gene: -
abundance: many
CDR3aa: CASSSGRSSYEQYF
CDR3nt: TGTGCCAGCAGCAGTGGACGGAGCTCCTACGAGCAGTACTTC

j_gene: TRBJ1-2
v_gene: TRBV2
d_gene: -
abundance: -
CDR3aa: CASIIQESYGYTF
CDR3nt: TGTGCCAGCATTATACAGGAATCCTATGGCTACACCTTC

j_gene: TRBJ2-2
v_gene: TRBV24-1
d_gene: -
abundance: -
CDR3aa: CATQGTGELFF
CDR3nt: TGTGCCACCCAAGGAACCGGGGAGCTGTTTTTT

j_gene: TRBJ1-2
v_gene: TRBV5-1
d_gene: TRBD1
abundance: many
CDR3aa: CASSLGQGNYGYTF
CDR3nt: TGTGCCAGCAGTTTGGGACAGGGAAACTATGGCTACACCTTC

j_gene: TRBJ1-6
v_gene: TRBV12-3/TRBV12-4
d_gene: -
abundance: -
CDR3aa: CASSLRGTLYNSPLHF
CDR3nt: TGTGCCAGCAGTTTACGGGGGACCCTCTATAATTCACCCCTCCACTTT

j_gene: TRBJ1-3
v_gene: TRBV12-3/TRBV12-4
d_gene: TRBD1
abundance: many
CDR3aa: CASSLGDRLHSGNTIYF
CDR3nt: TGTGCCAGCAGTTTGGGGGACAGGCTCCACTCTGGAAACACCATATATTTT

j_gene: TRBJ2-2
v_gene: TRBV28
d_gene: TRBD1
abundance: few
CDR3aa: CAIATGTGANTGELFF
CDR3nt: TGTGCCATCGCCACCGGGACAGGGGCCAACACCGGGGAGCTGTTTTTT

j_gene: TRBJ2-3
v_gene: TRBV6-1
d_gene: TRBD1
abundance: many
CDR3aa: CASSRGYDTQYF
CDR3nt: TGTGCCAGCAGCAGGGGGTACGATACGCAGTATTTT

j_gene: TRBJ2-1
v_gene: TRBV25-1
d_gene: TRBD1
abundance: many
CDR3aa: CASSDSGQGVYEQFF
CDR3nt: TGTGCCAGCAGTGACTCGGGACAGGGGGTCTATGAGCAGTTCTTC

j_gene: TRBJ2-7
v_gene: TRBV2
d_gene: TRBD2
abundance: -
CDR3aa: CASSEATGGPYEQYF
CDR3nt: TGTGCCAGCAGTGAAGCGACGGGAGGGCCCTACGAGCAGTACTTC

j_gene: TRBJ2-2
v_gene: TRBV7-9
d_gene: TRBD2
abundance: many
CDR3aa: CASSPRLAGDTGELFF
CDR3nt: TGTGCCAGCAGCCCGAGACTAGCGGGAGACACCGGGGAGCTGTTTTTT

j_gene: TRBJ2-1
v_gene: TRBV6-1
d_gene: -
abundance: -
CDR3aa: CASTPGEQFF
CDR3nt: TGTGCCAGCACTCCCGGTGAGCAGTTCTTC

j_gene: TRBJ2-1
v_gene: TRBV10-3
d_gene: -
abundance: many
CDR3aa: CAISEPTVIEGDFNNEQFF
CDR3nt: TGTGCCATCAGTGAGCCGACGGTAATTGAGGGCGACTTCAACAATGAGCAGTTCTTC

j_gene: TRBJ1-1
v_gene: TRBV18
d_gene: -
abundance: few
CDR3aa: CASSISGRYTEAFF
CDR3nt: TGTGCCAGCTCTATATCTGGACGCTATACTGAAGCTTTCTTT

j_gene: TRBJ2-7
v_gene: TRBV28
d_gene: -
abundance: -
CDR3aa: CASSPQDRRLSSYEQYF
CDR3nt: TGTGCCAGTAGTCCCCAAGACAGACGTCTTAGCTCCTACGAGCAGTACTTC

j_gene: TRBJ1-2
v_gene: TRBV19
d_gene: -
abundance: -
CDR3aa: CASIKGRNYGYTF
CDR3nt: TGTGCCAGTATCAAGGGAAGAAACTATGGCTACACCTTC

j_gene: TRBJ2-1
v_gene: TRBV5-6
d_gene: -
abundance: few
CDR3aa: CASSLGIRAYLNEQFF
CDR3nt: TGTGCCAGCAGCTTAGGGATACGAGCTTACCTCAATGAGCAGTTCTTC

j_gene: TRBJ1-3
v_gene: TRBV7-9
d_gene: -
abundance: many
CDR3aa: CASSLSVGNTIYF
CDR3nt: TGTGCCAGCAGCTTATCGGTGGGAAACACCATATATTTT

j_gene: TRBJ1-2
v_gene: TRBV28
d_gene: -
abundance: many
CDR3aa: CASSRAITNYGYTF
CDR3nt: TGTGCCAGCAGTCGGGCTATAACTAACTATGGCTACACCTTC

j_gene: TRBJ2-4
v_gene: TRBV27
d_gene: -
abundance: -
CDR3aa: CASSWGPPSGGGKNIQYF
CDR3nt: TGTGCCAGCAGTTGGGGGCCCCCTAGCGGAGGGGGCAAAAACATTCAGTACTTC

j_gene: TRBJ1-1
v_gene: TRBV5-1
d_gene: TRBD1
abundance: few
CDR3aa: CASSLGQGGYTEAFF
CDR3nt: TGCGCCAGCAGCTTGGGACAGGGAGGGTACACTGAAGCTTTCTTT

j_gene: TRBJ2-3
v_gene: TRBV20-1
d_gene: -
abundance: -
CDR3aa: CSARTVTGTDTQYF
CDR3nt: TGCAGTGCGCGGACCGTTACTGGCACAGATACGCAGTATTTT

j_gene: TRBJ1-2
v_gene: TRBV7-9
d_gene: -
abundance: many
CDR3aa: CASSLASVRGGYTF
CDR3nt: TGTGCCAGCAGCTTGGCGAGCGTACGTGGTGGCTACACCTTC

j_gene: TRBJ2-2
v_gene: TRBV12-3/TRBV12-4
d_gene: TRBD2
abundance: many
CDR3aa: CASRKASGEGGELFF
CDR3nt: TGTGCCAGCAGGAAAGCTAGCGGGGAGGGCGGGGAGCTGTTTTTT

j_gene: TRBJ1-1
v_gene: TRBV27
d_gene: TRBD1
abundance: many
CDR3aa: CASRWTGVNTEAFF
CDR3nt: TGTGCCAGCAGATGGACAGGGGTGAACACTGAAGCTTTCTTT

j_gene: TRBJ1-1
v_gene: TRBV12-3/TRBV12-4
d_gene: -
abundance: -
CDR3aa: CASSFMGPLLTEAFF
CDR3nt: TGTGCCAGCAGTTTTATGGGCCCTCTACTCACTGAAGCTTTCTTT

j_gene: TRBJ1-1
v_gene: TRBV14
d_gene: -
abundance: many
CDR3aa: CASNEEGTKSAFF
CDR3nt: TGTGCCAGCAACGAGGAGGGCACCAAGTCGGCTTTCTTT

j_gene: TRBJ1-4
v_gene: TRBV10-3
d_gene: -
abundance: few
CDR3aa: CAINQGNPNEKLFF
CDR3nt: TGTGCCATCAACCAGGGAAACCCCAATGAAAAACTGTTTTTT

j_gene: TRBJ1-2
v_gene: TRBV3-1
d_gene: TRBD1
abundance: few
CDR3aa: CASSPWDRGHYGYTF
CDR3nt: TGTGCCAGCAGCCCCTGGGACAGGGGACACTATGGCTACACCTTC

j_gene: TRBJ1-5
v_gene: TRBV6-1
d_gene: -
abundance: many
CDR3aa: CASSASNQPQHF
CDR3nt: TGTGCCAGCAGTGCGTCCAATCAGCCCCAGCATTTT

j_gene: TRBJ1-2
v_gene: TRBV15
d_gene: -
abundance: many
CDR3aa: CATSRAGQLNYGYTF
CDR3nt: TGTGCCACCAGCAGAGCGGGACAACTAAACTATGGCTACACCTTC

j_gene: TRBJ1-5
v_gene: TRBV9
d_gene: -
abundance: -
CDR3aa: CASRQPQHF
CDR3nt: TGTGCCAGCAGGCAGCCCCAGCATTTT

j_gene: TRBJ1-1
v_gene: TRBV5-4
d_gene: TRBD1
abundance: few
CDR3aa: CASSQTGFMNTEAFF
CDR3nt: TGTGCCAGCAGCCAGACAGGGTTCATGAACACTGAAGCTTTCTTT

j_gene: TRBJ2-2
v_gene: TRBV10-2
d_gene: -
abundance: -
CDR3aa: CAGSERTRTGELFF
CDR3nt: TGCGCCGGCAGTGAGAGGACTCGTACCGGGGAGCTGTTTTTT

j_gene: TRBJ2-7
v_gene: TRBV12-3/TRBV12-4
d_gene: TRBD1
abundance: many
CDR3aa: CASVRGTGTGEQYF
CDR3nt: TGTGCCAGCGTGCGGGGGACAGGGACGGGGGAGCAGTACTTC

j_gene: TRBJ1-4
v_gene: TRBV5-1
d_gene: -
abundance: many
CDR3aa: CASSLTQGNEKLFF
CDR3nt: TGCGCCAGCAGCTTGACACAGGGAAATGAAAAACTGTTTTTT

j_gene: TRBJ2-7
v_gene: TRBV6-1
d_gene: -
abundance: many
CDR3aa: CASSEQGIPYEQYF
CDR3nt: TGTGCCAGCAGTGAACAGGGAATCCCCTACGAGCAGTACTTC

j_gene: TRBJ2-1
v_gene: TRBV12-3/TRBV12-4
d_gene: -
abundance: many
CDR3aa: CASSLPNEQFF
CDR3nt: TGTGCCAGCAGTCTCCCCAATGAGCAGTTCTTC

j_gene: TRBJ2-3
v_gene: TRBV20-1
d_gene: -
abundance: -
CDR3aa: CSAPGANTDTQYF
CDR3nt: TGCAGTGCCCCGGGGGCCAACACAGATACGCAGTATTTT

j_gene: TRBJ2-7
v_gene: TRBV20-1
d_gene: TRBD1
abundance: -
CDR3aa: CSAREDRAVSSYEQYF
CDR3nt: TGCAGTGCTAGAGAAGACAGGGCGGTTAGCTCCTACGAGCAGTACTTC

j_gene: TRBJ2-7
v_gene: TRBV6-1
d_gene: -
abundance: many
CDR3aa: CASRGPYEQYF
CDR3nt: TGTGCCTCCCGGGGACCATACGAGCAGTACTTC

j_gene: TRBJ1-5
v_gene: TRBV6-1
d_gene: -
abundance: few
CDR3aa: CASRPTGTRSNQPQHF
CDR3nt: TGTGCCAGCAGGCCAACCGGGACACGGAGCAATCAGCCCCAGCATTTT

j_gene: TRBJ1-4
v_gene: TRBV29-1
d_gene: -
abundance: few
CDR3aa: CSVRTREKLFF
CDR3nt: TGCAGCGTGAGGACAAGGGAAAAACTGTTTTTT